This T cell receptor beta chain was captured in a study of technical replicates of blood from four donors. Profiling relied on immunoSEQ multiplex PCR, and the TCRdb table lists in-frame clones only, not all of them. Among 55,000 to 65,000 clones listed, 80% to 90% were seen once. Per the germline V gene, CDR1 is SGHRS and CDR2 is YFSETQ. The V segment lost 1 base and the J segment 5 bases; nucleotides outside the gene matches: 9. CDR3 size: 17 residues. The specimen was PBMCs. The receptor comes from a human donor in good health. Some clones in this sample may be carry-over from other donors' samples. The chain couples TRBV5-1 to TRBJ2-2; 9 nucleotides align to TRBD1. CDR3 coding DNA: TGCGCCAGCAGCTTGACGAAGACAGGGGGAGAAACCGGGGAGCTGTTTTTT. Its translation is CASSLTKTGGETGELFF.